A single sample is the source of the 14 T cell receptor beta chains below, sequenced in a study of shared clonotypes between healthy human individuals. TCRdb keeps only in-frame clones here, not all; method: immunoSEQ multiplex PCR. This table holds fewer than 800,000 clones, approximately 90% found once. CD45RO-negative, CCR7-selected cells formed the naive CD8 fraction, which excluded terminally differentiated effector memory CD45RA+ cells. Sequenced sample: naive CD8+ T cells sorted from blood. Source of these receptors: a man aged 30 to 45 in good health.

V and J are TRBV11-2 and TRBJ2-7, with 10 bases identical to TRBD2. This CDR3 is built from 16 residues. Germline trimming cut 0 bases from V and 2 bases from J; bases unmatched to any gene: 4. Germline lookup yields CDR1 SGHAT and CDR2 FQNNGV. Here the CDR3 reads CASSLDGLAATYEQYF. The CDR3 region has the DNA TGTGCCAGCAGCTTAGATGGACTAGCGGCGACCTACGAGCAGTACTTC.

The chain couples TRBV5-4 to TRBJ2-3; TRBD1 matches at 7 bases. Looked up from germline, CDR1 is SGHNT and CDR2 is YYREEE (reference sequence). The CDR3 loop spans 16 amino acids. V was pared by 1 base and J by 2 bases, with 7 bases of the junction left unmatched. CDR3 DNA sequence: TGTGCCAGCAGCTTGTACGGACAGGTTATCACAGATACGCAGTATTTT. Translation: CASSLYGQVITDTQYF.

This chain connects TRBV9 to TRBJ2-1; D gene ambiguous. Deletions cut 4 bases from V and 2 bases from J, with 19 bases between. The CDR3 sequence is 17 residues long. Germline V lookup: CDR1 SGDLS, CDR2 YYNGEE. CDR3 sequence: CASSPSARPTAYNEQFF. Written as DNA, the CDR3 is TGTGCCAGCAGCCCTTCGGCCAGGCCGACGGCCTACAATGAGCAGTTCTTC.

V gene TRBV7-3 combines with J gene TRBJ2-3; 10 nucleotides line up with TRBD2. After removal of 0 bases from V and 2 bases from J, the junction contained 8 bases not matched to a gene. The CDR3 covers 18 residues. Germline V lookup: CDR1 SGHTA, CDR2 FQGTGA. This chain's CDR3 is CASSLTPPLAGNTDTQYF. CDR3 coding DNA: TGTGCCAGCAGCTTAACCCCGCCACTAGCGGGAAACACAGATACGCAGTATTTT.

This chain links TRBV11-3 with TRBJ1-1; D gene uncertain. CDR3 length equals 13 residues. Trimming took off 5 bases at V and 5 bases at J, with 12 bases between the two ends. Germline lookup yields CDR1 SGHNT and CDR2 YENEEA. CDR3 residues: CASSLLGGTEAFF. The CDR3 DNA is TGTGCCAGCAGCCTCCTTGGCGGGACTGAAGCTTTCTTT. The variable domain in full, completed from reference TRBV11-3 and TRBJ1-1, reads EAGVVQSPRYKIIEKKQPVAFWCNPISGHNTLYWYLQNLGQGPELLIRYENEEAVDDSQLPKDRFSAERLKGVDSTLKIQPAELGDSAVYLCASSLLGGTEAFFGQGTRLTVV.

The chain employs TRBV4-3 and TRBJ2-7, with D possibly being TRBD1 (6 bases). The CDR3 is 15 residues long. V lost 5 bases to trimming and J lost 1 base, with 15 bases between them. Germline assignment: CDR1 LGHNA and CDR2 YSLEER. The CDR3: CASSLGTSESYEQYF. CDR3 coding DNA: TGCGCCAGCAGCTTAGGGACATCCGAATCCTACGAGCAGTACTTC.

The rearrangement uses TRBV7-2 and TRBJ2-1; 12 nucleotides line up with TRBD2. Trimming at V came to 2 bases and at J to 8 bases, leaving 7 bases not matched to a gene. CDR1 is SGHTA, CDR2 FQGNSA, per germline. The CDR3 totals 16 residues. Here the CDR3 reads CASSLLLAGGYDEQFF. CDR3 in DNA: TGTGCCAGCAGCTTATTACTAGCGGGAGGTTACGATGAGCAGTTCTTC.

The gene calls are TRBV9 and TRBJ2-6; 7 positions match TRBD2. Germline V gives CDR1 SGDLS, CDR2 YYNGEE. This CDR3 spans 18 amino acids. The junction had 9 bases not matched to a gene; V was cut back by 3 bases and J by 0 bases. In nucleotides, the CDR3 is TGTGCCAGCAGCGCCCGGGGGAGGGGCTACTCTGGGGCCAACGTCCTGACTTTC. This encodes CASSARGRGYSGANVLTF.

The chain is built from TRBV7-2 and TRBJ2-7, with 7 bases lining up with TRBD1. Germline V gives CDR1 SGHTA, CDR2 FQGNSA. J lost 3 bases, V lost 5 bases, and 4 bases had no gene match. The CDR3 totals 13 residues. Written as DNA, the CDR3 is TGTGCCAGCAGCGCAAGGGACAGCTACGAGCAGTACTTC. Its protein product is CASSARDSYEQYF.

About this clone: A junction boundary mismatches the germline segment, possibly from a read error. The rearrangement uses TRBV7-9 and TRBJ2-1; perhaps TRBD1 as D (5 bases). The germline V gene encodes CDR1 SEHNR and CDR2 FQNEAQ (reference sequence). The CDR3 is 14 amino acids. The CDR3 sequence is CAIGGAVSFNEQFF. The CDR3 nucleotides are TGTGCCATCGGTGGGGCCGTTTCCTTCAATGAGCAGTTCTTC.

The chain has TRBV5-5 and TRBJ2-6, with D possibly TRBD2 on 5 matching bases. The CDR3 spans 17 residues. Germline V gene data show CDR1 as SGHKS and CDR2 as YYEKEE (reference sequence). Deletions cut 1 base from V and 0 bases from J, with 11 bases between. CDR3 in amino acids: CASSLWEWYSGANVLTF. CDR3 DNA: TGTGCCAGCAGCTTGTGGGAGTGGTACTCTGGGGCCAACGTCCTGACTTTC.

The chain couples TRBV7-9 to TRBJ1-2; 11 nucleotides align to TRBD1. This CDR3 spans 16 amino acids. Germline lookup yields CDR1 SEHNR and CDR2 FQNEAQ (reference sequence). Trimming removed 1 base from V and 4 bases from J; junction bases left unmatched: 5. In DNA, the CDR3 is TGTGCCAGCAGCTTAGTCGGGACAGGGGGTAGCTATGGCTACACCTTC. Amino acids: CASSLVGTGGSYGYTF.

The chain joins TRBV7-9 to TRBJ1-3, with D possibly matching TRBD1 (5 bases). The germline CDR1 and CDR2 sequences are SEHNR and FQNEAQ (reference sequence). Trimming pared 4 bases from V and 9 bases from J, leaving 19 bases between. CDR3 size: 15 residues. CDR3 in DNA: TGTGCCAGCAGCTCAGGGACGGTAGGCCTGGGCACCATATATTTT. Protein: CASSSGTVGLGTIYF.

The V and J genes are TRBV7-9 and TRBJ1-4; TRBD1 might be the D (5 bases). The germline V gene has CDR1 SEHNR and CDR2 FQNEAQ (reference sequence). Trimming pared 11 bases from V and 6 bases from J, leaving 7 bases between. CDR3 length: 10 residues. For the CDR3, the DNA is TGTGCCGGGGGAGATGAAAAACTGTTTTTT. Protein: CAGGDEKLFF. The full variable domain, its missing parts supplied by reference TRBV7-9 and TRBJ1-4, is DTGVSQNPRHKITKRGQNVTFRCDPISEHNRLYWYRQTLGQGPEFLTYFQNEAQLEKSRLLSDRFSAERPKGSFSTLEIQRTEQGDSAMYLCAGGDEKLFFGSGTQLSVL.